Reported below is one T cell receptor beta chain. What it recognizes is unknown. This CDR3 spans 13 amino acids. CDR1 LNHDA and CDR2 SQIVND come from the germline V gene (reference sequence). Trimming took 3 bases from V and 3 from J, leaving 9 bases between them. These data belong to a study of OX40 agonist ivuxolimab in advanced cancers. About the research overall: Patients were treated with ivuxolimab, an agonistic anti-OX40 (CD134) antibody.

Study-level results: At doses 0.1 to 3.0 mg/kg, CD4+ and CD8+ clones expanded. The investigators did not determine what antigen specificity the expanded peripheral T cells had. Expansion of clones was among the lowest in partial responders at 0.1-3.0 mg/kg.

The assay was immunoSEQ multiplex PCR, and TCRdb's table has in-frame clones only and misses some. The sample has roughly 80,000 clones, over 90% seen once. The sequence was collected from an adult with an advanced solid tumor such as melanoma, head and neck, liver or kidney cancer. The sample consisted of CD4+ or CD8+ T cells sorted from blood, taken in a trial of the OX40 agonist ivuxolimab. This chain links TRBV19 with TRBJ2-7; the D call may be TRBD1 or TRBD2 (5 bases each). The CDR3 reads CASSIGAGYEQYF. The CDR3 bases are TGTGCCAGTAGTATCGGGGCAGGCTACGAGCAGTACTTC.